This T cell receptor beta chain originates from a study of cytomegalovirus exposure and HLA in healthy donors. The study ran its PCR with 60 Vbeta and 13 Jbeta primers. Assay used: immunoSEQ multiplex PCR; TCRdb lists only in-frame clones, some missing. Of 150,000 to 200,000 clones listed, about 81% are singletons. V was clipped by 7 bases and J by 4 bases; unmatched bases: 13. The CDR3 runs 15 residues. Per germline, CDR1 SQVTM and CDR2 ANQGSEA. The TCR was taken from a woman younger than 35 in good health and CMV-seronegative. The genes are TRBV29-1 and TRBJ1-2; 9 nucleotides agree with TRBD1. The sequencing input was PBMCs. The CDR3, as DNA: TGCAGCGCCATACTTCCGGGACAGGGCCGCTATGGCTACACCTTC. The encoded protein is CSAILPGQGRYGYTF.